This passage covers 22 T cell receptor beta chains from one sample sequenced in a study of cytomegalovirus exposure and HLA in healthy donors. The PCR employed 60 Vbeta primers together with 13 Jbeta primers. Sequencing used immunoSEQ multiplex PCR; TCRdb keeps in-frame clones, though not all of them. The sample consists of about 180,000 clones, 65% to 85% of them appearing once. The sample taken for sequencing was PBMCs. These TCRs come from a girl aged 5-17 years in good health and CMV-seropositive.

The genes are TRBV6-1 and TRBJ1-3; D ambiguous. Germline V gene data show CDR1 as MNHNS and CDR2 as SASEGT. With 7 bases removed from V and 0 bases from J, the gap between germline ends came to 13 bases. This CDR3 region has 15 residues. CDR3 protein: CASTRTGSSGNTIYF. For the CDR3, the DNA is TGTGCCAGCACTCGGACGGGGTCCTCTGGAAACACCATATATTTT.

The chain joins TRBV5-1 to TRBJ1-4, with TRBD1 as a possible D gene (5 bases). Per the germline V gene, CDR1 is SGHRS and CDR2 is YFSETQ. Trimming removed 2 bases at V and 7 bases at J, with 18 bases between. The CDR3 is made up of 16 amino acids. The CDR3 spells CASSFSGGGDGEKLFF. Written as DNA, the CDR3 is TGCGCCAGCAGCTTCTCCGGGGGTGGTGACGGTGAAAAACTGTTTTTT.

V and J are TRBV2 and TRBJ1-4; D not certain. The CDR3 runs to 14 residues. Looked up from germline, CDR1 is SNHLY and CDR2 is FYNNEI. Trimming took 7 bases from V and 6 from J, leaving 15 bases between them. CDR3 sequence reads: CASKFRYMDEKLFF. The CDR3 DNA follows: TGTGCCAGCAAATTCAGGTACATGGATGAAAAACTGTTTTTT.

The V and J genes are TRBV2 and TRBJ2-3; 7 nucleotides agree with TRBD2. This CDR3 comprises 15 residues. The ends lost 5 bases at V and 2 bases at J; junction bases unmatched: 7. The germline V gene has CDR1 SNHLY and CDR2 FYNNEI. CDR3: CASSPTSVLTDTQYF. The CDR3 nucleotides read TGTGCCAGCAGTCCTACTAGCGTCCTCACAGATACGCAGTATTTT.

This chain uses TRBV5-6 with TRBJ1-2, with TRBD1 as a possible D gene (6 bases). The CDR3 consists of 14 residues. CDR1 and CDR2 (germline): SGHDT, YYEEEE. V was clipped by 0 bases and J by 4 bases, with 10 bases between them. The CDR3 sequence: CASSLGRGSYGYTF. CDR3 in DNA: TGTGCCAGCAGCTTGGGCAGGGGCAGCTATGGCTACACCTTC. Full variable domain (missing parts from reference TRBV5-6 and TRBJ1-2): DAGVTQSPTHLIKTRGQQVTLRCSPKSGHDTVSWYQQALGQGPQFIFQYYEEEERQRGNFPDRFSGHQFPNYSSELNVNALLLGDSALYLCASSLGRGSYGYTFGSGTRLTVV.

The V call is TRBV4-2, the J call TRBJ2-3; no definite D call. This CDR3 region has 14 residues. Germline V CDR1 and CDR2: LGHNA, YNFKEQ. Trimming took 1 base from V and 6 from J, leaving 11 bases between them. CDR3 bases: TGTGCCAGCAGCCAAGGGCTGTCCCCCGATACGCAGTATTTT. Its protein is CASSQGLSPDTQYF.

The genes are TRBV2 and TRBJ1-1; D not resolved. The CDR3 has 13 amino acids. Germline CDR1 and CDR2: SNHLY and FYNNEI. V dropped 7 bases and J dropped 3 bases, with 12 bases sitting between them. The CDR3 bases are TGTGCCAGCAATTTTGGCTTACACACTGAAGCTTTCTTT. Protein product: CASNFGLHTEAFF.

V is TRBV2 and J is TRBJ1-5; possibly TRBD1 for D (6 bases). V gave up 4 bases and J gave up 0 bases, with 13 bases separating them. Looked up from germline, CDR1 is SNHLY and CDR2 is FYNNEI. This CDR3 is built from 16 residues. CDR3 sequence (DNA): TGTGCCAGCAGTGCTATCGGACAGTATAGCAATCAGCCCCAGCATTTT. This sequence encodes CASSAIGQYSNQPQHF.

The genes are TRBV9 and TRBJ2-5; 8 nucleotides line up with TRBD2. CDR1 SGDLS and CDR2 YYNGEE come from the germline V gene. J was trimmed by 2 bases and V by 2 bases; bases with no gene match: 5. The CDR3 extends over 15 amino acids. DNA of the CDR3: TGTGCCAGCAGCGTTCGGGGGGGGGCACAAGAGACCCAGTACTTC. Residues: CASSVRGGAQETQYF. The entire variable domain, with the rest obtained from reference TRBV9 and TRBJ2-5, is as follows: DSGVTQTPKHLITATGQRVTLRCSPRSGDLSVYWYQQSLDQGLQFLIQYYNGEERAKGNILERFSAQQFPDLHSELNLSSLELGDSALYFCASSVRGGAQETQYFGPGTRLLVL.

The gene calls are TRBV25-1 and TRBJ1-2, with 7 bases matching TRBD1. Losses at the gene ends were 3 bases for V and 0 bases for J; bases not matched to a gene: 4. The CDR3 is made up of 15 amino acids. The germline gives CDR1 MGHDK, CDR2 SYGVNS. CDR3 nucleotide sequence: TGTGCCAGCAGTGACAGGACAGGAGCTAACTATGGCTACACCTTC. This gives the protein CASSDRTGANYGYTF.

This sequence joins TRBV5-1 and TRBJ2-6; 9 bases map to TRBD2. From germline, CDR1 is SGHRS and CDR2 YFSETQ. V dropped 2 bases and J dropped 0; count of bases not matched to a gene: 6. The CDR3 is 18 residues long. DNA of the CDR3: TGCGCCAGCAGCTTCCGTAGCGGGGGACTCTCTGGGGCCAACGTCCTGACTTTC. Its translation: CASSFRSGGLSGANVLTF.

This chain uses TRBV6-6 with TRBJ1-5, with D perhaps matching TRBD1 (6 bases). The CDR3 totals 16 residues. The V end lost 1 base, the J end lost 3 bases, and 13 bases lay between the germline ends. Germline V gene lookup returns CDR1 MNHNY and CDR2 SVGAGI (reference sequence). The CDR3 here is CASSYLGAPANQPQHF. The CDR3 DNA reads as TGTGCCAGCAGTTACTTGGGGGCGCCTGCCAATCAGCCCCAGCATTTT.

The V and J genes are TRBV4-1 and TRBJ2-1; D possibly corresponds to TRBD2 (7 bases). The CDR3 length is 15 residues. Germline CDR1 and CDR2: MGHRA and YSYEKL. V was trimmed by 0 bases and J by 10 bases, leaving 16 bases between them. The CDR3 sequence is CASSQESGGRREQFF. The CDR3 nucleotides are TGCGCCAGCAGCCAAGAATCGGGGGGCCGGAGGGAGCAGTTCTTC.

The sample holds one count of this clone. The rearrangement links TRBV7-9 to TRBJ1-4; D is perhaps TRBD1 (5 bases). CDR3 length equals 17 residues. The ends were cut back, 5 bases at V and 6 bases at J, with 22 bases in the middle. Germline-derived CDR1 and CDR2 are SEHNR and FQNEAQ (reference sequence). The CDR3 coding sequence is TGTGCCAGCAGCCTCGGGCCCCTGGACGGACAATATGAAAAACTGTTTTTT. It translates to CASSLGPLDGQYEKLFF.

The chain joins TRBV29-1 to TRBJ1-2, with 8 bases identical to TRBD1. After removal of 6 bases from V and 8 bases from J, the junction contained 8 bases not matched to a gene. The CDR3 consists of 12 residues. Per germline, CDR1 SQVTM and CDR2 ANQGSEA. CDR3: CSVQDRGNGYTF. CDR3 nucleotide sequence: TGCAGCGTCCAAGACAGGGGAAACGGCTACACCTTC. Variable domain in full (rest from reference TRBV29-1 and TRBJ1-2): SAVISQKPSRDICQRGTSLTIQCQVDSQVTMMFWYRQQPGQSLTLIATANQGSEATYESGFVIDKFPISRPNLTFSTLTVSNMSPEDSSIYLCSVQDRGNGYTFGSGTRLTVV.

Note on this clone: A read error may account for a junction end that differs from germline. The V and J genes are TRBV11-2 and TRBJ1-2; 7 nucleotides agree with TRBD1. Germline-derived CDR1 and CDR2 are SGHAT and FQNNGV. The CDR3 is 13 residues long. Here the CDR3 DNA reads TGTGCCAGCAGTTTAGGGGGCGACTATGGCTACACCTTC. Its protein product is CASSLGGDYGYTF.

The rearrangement joins TRBV19 to TRBJ1-2; TRBD1 matches at 7 bases. With V trimmed by 0 bases and J by 4 bases, 8 bases remained unmatched. CDR3 length: 16 amino acids. Germline V gene data show CDR1 as LNHDA and CDR2 as SQIVND (reference sequence). The chain's CDR3 is CASSIEPGTELYGYTF. DNA for the CDR3: TGTGCCAGTAGTATAGAGCCCGGGACAGAGCTCTATGGCTACACCTTC.

The chain is built from TRBV6-1 and TRBJ2-6; no clear D. V lost 7 bases and J 0 bases, leaving 4 bases between the germline ends. In germline, CDR1 is MNHNS, CDR2 SASEGT. This CDR3 has 13 amino acids. The CDR3 reads CASKSSGANVLTF. CDR3 bases: TGTGCCAGCAAGAGCTCTGGGGCCAACGTCCTGACTTTC.

This clone was seen once. V and J are TRBV7-9 and TRBJ1-1, with 10 bases identical to TRBD1. Per the germline V gene, CDR1 is SEHNR and CDR2 is FQNEAQ (reference sequence). This CDR3 has 14 amino acids. Trimming cost V 10 bases and J 7 bases; bases outside gene matches: 12. In DNA form, the CDR3 reads TGTGCCACACTCCGGGACAGGGGACTCAATGAAGCTTTCTTT. This gives the protein CATLRDRGLNEAFF.

The V call is TRBV11-2, the J call TRBJ2-7; D call uncertain. From germline, CDR1 is SGHAT and CDR2 FQNNGV. V shed 1 base and J shed 2 bases, with 9 bases lying between them. The CDR3 is 14 residues long. The CDR3 sequence is CASSLGNSAYEQYF. In DNA, the CDR3 is TGTGCCAGCAGCTTAGGGAACAGTGCCTACGAGCAGTACTTC.

This clone was seen only once. The chain joins TRBV2 to TRBJ2-7; TRBD1 matches 10 bases. The CDR3 has 13 residues. Germline loops: CDR1 SNHLY, CDR2 FYNNEI. V shed 7 bases, J shed 4 bases, and the junction held 4 bases outside the gene matches. Here the CDR3 reads CASIRDRGYEQYF. The DNA for the CDR3 is TGTGCCAGCATAAGGGACAGGGGTTACGAGCAGTACTTC.

The V gene is TRBV7-9, the J gene TRBJ2-2; maybe TRBD2 (6 bases). V shed 5 bases and J shed 2 bases, with 21 bases lying between them. Germline lookup yields CDR1 SEHNR and CDR2 FQNEAQ (reference sequence). This CDR3 has 18 residues. The CDR3 loop reads CASSLDYGLTVNTGELFF. The CDR3 nucleotides read TGTGCCAGCAGCCTCGATTACGGACTAACGGTCAACACCGGGGAGCTGTTTTTT.